These T cell receptor beta chains were read from a single sample in a study of synovial regulatory T cells in juvenile arthritis. Clones were sequenced by immunoSEQ multiplex PCR, and TCRdb holds only the in-frame ones, with some missing. Here the sample table reports some 10,000 clones. Material for sequencing was Treg cells from blood. These receptors were obtained from a donor aged 2-29 years with juvenile idiopathic arthritis. The CDR3 runs from the conserved cysteine through the conserved F or W.

j_call,v_call,cdr3_aa
TRBJ2-3,TRBV7-9,CASSLPPGLAGGQDTQYF
TRBJ2-3,TRBV7-3,CASSLHGLAGGDTQYF
TRBJ2-2,TRBV5-4,CASSTTRGTGELFF
TRBJ2-3,TRBV9,CASSVTWGDTQYF
TRBJ2-5,TRBV6-6,CASSFIKETQYF
TRBJ2-1,TRBV5-1,CASSLGSYNEQFF
TRBJ2-7,TRBV5-1,CASSPTSGEQYF
TRBJ1-2,TRBV18,CASSHHNDGLDGYTF
TRBJ2-7,TRBV4-3,CASSQGLAGVYEQYF
TRBJ2-3,TRBV6-4,CASSRIAGGTDTQYF
TRBJ2-3,TRBV6-5,CASSYLSGAVTDTQYF
TRBJ1-4,TRBV4-3,CASSRQSGLNEKLFF
TRBJ1-2,TRBV7-9,CASSQGEVNYGYTF
TRBJ2-5,TRBV29-1,CSVEGTGVTQYF
TRBJ1-2,TRBV11-3,CASSHNSGYGYTF
TRBJ1-5,TRBV4-1,CASSQERGLEGNQPQHF
TRBJ2-5,TRBV11-2,CASSLWRTFRETQYF
TRBJ2-3,TRBV19,CASSIPRAVDTQYF
TRBJ2-1,TRBV7-2,CASSLFGGENEQFF
TRBJ2-3,TRBV7-8,CASSRFRATDTQYF
TRBJ2-6,TRBV28,CASSSDRALSGANVLTF
TRBJ1-5,TRBV6-5,CASSTSWGYQPQHF
TRBJ1-1,TRBV19,CASSMYGGSVGTEAFF
TRBJ1-3,TRBV7-9,CASSLEGRRGNTIYF
TRBJ2-5,TRBV7-2,CASSLGTPLRGTQYF
TRBJ2-7,TRBV6-6,CASSYLDRGYEQYF
TRBJ2-5,TRBV7-2,CASSTGTGPQTQYF
TRBJ2-7,TRBV18,CASSPTGGSSPGEQYF
TRBJ1-2,TRBV19,CASSLDRRGYTF
TRBJ1-1,TRBV2,CASSERQRGAYTEAFF
TRBJ2-1,TRBV20-1,CSARVGEQFF
TRBJ1-1,TRBV6-4,CASSASGTVNTEAFF
TRBJ2-1,TRBV5-5,CASSFSTVSYNEQFF
TRBJ1-6,TRBV30,CALGTGSYNSPLHF
TRBJ2-1,TRBV4-1,CASSHGDRLQGQFF
TRBJ1-2,TRBV20-1,CSAQGGYGYTF
TRBJ1-2,TRBV28,CASRPPGHAGYTF
TRBJ1-1,TRBV30,CAWSWSIRYTEAFF
TRBJ1-4,TRBV7-9,CASSFGIATNEKLFF
TRBJ2-7,TRBV19,CASSSAHFYEQYF